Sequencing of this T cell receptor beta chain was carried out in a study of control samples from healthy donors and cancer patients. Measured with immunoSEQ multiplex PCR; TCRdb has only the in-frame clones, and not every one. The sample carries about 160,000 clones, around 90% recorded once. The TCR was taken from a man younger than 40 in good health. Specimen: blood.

The chain's CDR3 is CSVRDSSETQYF. The CDR3 DNA is TGCAGCGTTCGGGACAGTTCGGAGACCCAGTACTTC. The chain has TRBV29-1 and TRBJ2-5, with TRBD1 identical over 7 bases. Trimming took 5 bases from V and 5 from J; bases not matched to a gene: 5. Germline CDR1 and CDR2: SQVTM and ANQGSEA. The CDR3 consists of 12 residues. The whole variable domain, remainder taken from reference TRBV29-1 and TRBJ2-5, is SAVISQKPSRDICQRGTSLTIQCQVDSQVTMMFWYRQQPGQSLTLIATANQGSEATYESGFVIDKFPISRPNLTFSTLTVSNMSPEDSSIYLCSVRDSSETQYFGPGTRLLVL.